The clone carrying this T cell receptor beta chain was recorded a few times. The antigen remains unidentified. CDR1 is SQVTM and CDR2 is ANQGSEA in the germline V gene. Deletions cut 5 bases from V and 3 bases from J, with 23 bases between. This CDR3 comprises 17 residues. This sample is drawn from a study of T cells after yellow fever vaccination. Study findings and constraints: Clonotypes shared by both compartments, CD4 and CD8, made up a small share. Researchers report a weaker secondary response that nonetheless peaked faster, day 5 versus 15.

TCRdb used MiXCR to reprocess the 5' RACE reads, holding one entry per CDR3 protein. The repertoire holds about 550,000 distinct CDR3 sequences, with 15% to 20% as singletons. The sequencing here drew on PBMCs, taken 15 days after the yellow fever booster vaccination. The sequence was obtained from a young man who received the YFV17D yellow fever vaccine. The genes are TRBV29-1 and TRBJ2-4; D is perhaps TRBD2 (6 bases). CDR3 region: CSVFLGAARGSKNIQYF. In DNA, the CDR3 is TGCAGCGTTTTCCTCGGAGCTGCGCGGGGTAGCAAAAACATTCAGTACTTC.